The subject of this entry is one T cell receptor (beta chain). Antigen unknown. This sample was included in a study of long-term antiretroviral therapy in people with HIV. About the study: Specimens dating back about a decade before the 2015 immediate-ART recommendation are the oldest included.

Findings and limits, study-wide: Clones that had undergone expansion before ART prevailed in the repertoire throughout all time points.

This CDR3 comprises 14 residues. V gave up 5 bases and J gave up 4 bases, with 15 bases separating them. Germline V gene sequence: CDR1 MNHEY, CDR2 SVGAGI. immunoSEQ v3.0 was run at survey level. Sequencing set out to capture about 40,000-55,000 T-cell genomes per sample. TCRdb's copy holds only in-frame clones and misses some; the assay was immunoSEQ multiplex PCR. The repertoire consists of more than 20,000 clones, with approximately 88% occurring once and the leading ten covering around 8.9%. This receptor was obtained from a woman aged 40-49 years with HIV. The chain links TRBV6-5 to TRBJ2-7, with TRBD1 as a possible D gene (6 bases). This specimen was unsorted PBMCs, taken 1.2 years after starting antiretroviral therapy. DNA of the CDR3: TGTGCCAGCAGTGCCCCTGGGGGCGCATACGAGCAGTACTTC. Translating gives CASSAPGGAYEQYF.